Sequencing of this TCR beta chain was carried out in a study of ipilimumab plus nivolumab after autologous stem cell transplantation (dated by TCRdb to the early 2020s). Describing the broader study: The median number of doses received by trial patients was 4 to 6 for ipilimumab and about eight for nivolumab. Patients with high-risk diffuse large B cell lymphoma, mature T cell lymphoma, or multiple myeloma undergoing autologous transplant were enrolled in the trial. Primary refractory and relapsed disease were included in the DLBCL cohort, with 18-month progression-free survival of 85.7% and 28.6%, respectively. The intent-to-treat population of the trial consisted of around 37 patients.

Spanning cysteine to phenylalanine, the CDR3 consists of 12 amino acids. Of the read, only the CDR3 DNA is kept; its 36 bases are in frame from base 1. A distance of 10 bases separates the germline ends of V and J, which lose 7 bases and 6 bases respectively. The germline V gene sets CDR1 to MDHEN and CDR2 to SYDVKM. About this clone: What this receptor recognizes is not known. No much larger clone exists at a distance of one base, and base qualities are not known.

Library construction relied on the immunoSEQ multiplex PCR assay. The table comes from immuneACCESS by way of TCRdb, which keeps in-frame sequences with V and J called. Part of the clones is missing from these tables; in studies checked, under half for an unresolved V gene and the rest for unknown reasons. The sample includes tens of thousands of clones, with over 80% observed a single time. The ten biggest clones cover 2.2% of the sample. Checkpoint therapy was initiated 14 to 28 days after autologous transplant, and ipilimumab was administered at 1 mg/kg intravenously on day 1 of selected weeks. Nivolumab was given at 3 mg/kg intravenously on day 1 of weeks 1, 4, 7, 10, and every two weeks through week 26. This Phase Ib clinical trial tested ipilimumab plus nivolumab, a combined checkpoint inhibition, as consolidation after autologous stem cell transplantation. Findings and caveats that apply to the study as a whole: The authors concluded that, as post-transplant consolidation, combined checkpoint inhibition appeared tolerable. Per the authors, a biologic rationale for further study of the post-transplant checkpoint inhibition approach was offered by T cell receptor repertoire, regulatory T cell phenotype and gut microbiota profiles.

The origin of this receptor is a male donor with diffuse large B-cell lymphoma. The source was PBMCs, collected in a trial of ipilimumab plus nivolumab as post-transplant consolidation. The V and J segments used are TRBV28 and TRBJ2-1; the D match is possibly TRBD1 or TRBD2, with 6 bases aligned in each. The sequenced DNA: TGTGCCAGCACCCGGGGGCTCAATGAGCAGTTCTTC. This yields the protein CASTRGLNEQFF.